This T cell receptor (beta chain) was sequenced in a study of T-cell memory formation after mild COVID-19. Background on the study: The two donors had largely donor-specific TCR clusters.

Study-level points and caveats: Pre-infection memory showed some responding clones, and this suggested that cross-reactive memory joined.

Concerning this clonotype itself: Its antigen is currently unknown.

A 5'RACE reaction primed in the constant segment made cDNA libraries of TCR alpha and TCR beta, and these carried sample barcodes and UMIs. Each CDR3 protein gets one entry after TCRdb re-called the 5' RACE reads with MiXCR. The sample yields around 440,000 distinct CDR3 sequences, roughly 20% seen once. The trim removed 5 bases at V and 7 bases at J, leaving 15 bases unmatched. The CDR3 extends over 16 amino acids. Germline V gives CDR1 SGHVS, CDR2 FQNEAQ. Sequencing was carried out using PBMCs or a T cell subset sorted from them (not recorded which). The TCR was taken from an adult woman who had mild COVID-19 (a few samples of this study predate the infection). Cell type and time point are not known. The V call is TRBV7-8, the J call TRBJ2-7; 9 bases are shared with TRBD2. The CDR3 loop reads CASSHYFAGGPEEQYF. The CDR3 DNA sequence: TGTGCCAGCAGCCATTATTTTGCGGGAGGGCCGGAAGAGCAGTACTTC.